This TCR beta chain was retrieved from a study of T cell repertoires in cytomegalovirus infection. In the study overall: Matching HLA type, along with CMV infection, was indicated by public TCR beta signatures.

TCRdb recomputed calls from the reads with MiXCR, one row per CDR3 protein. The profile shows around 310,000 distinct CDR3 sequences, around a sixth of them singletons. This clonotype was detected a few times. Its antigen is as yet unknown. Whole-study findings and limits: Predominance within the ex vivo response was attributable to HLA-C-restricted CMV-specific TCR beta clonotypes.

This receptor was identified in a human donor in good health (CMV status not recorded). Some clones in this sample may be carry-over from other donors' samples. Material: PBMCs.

CDR3 region: CASSSYSTSGGEQYF. The CDR3 nucleotides read TGTGCCAGCAGCTCCTACTCGACTAGCGGGGGGGAGCAGTACTTC. The chain recombines TRBV7-2 with TRBJ2-7; 13 bases are shared with TRBD2. The CDR3 is 15 residues long. The junction had 7 bases not matched to a gene; V was cut back by 4 bases and J by 7 bases. Germline CDR1 and CDR2: SGHTA and FQGNSA.